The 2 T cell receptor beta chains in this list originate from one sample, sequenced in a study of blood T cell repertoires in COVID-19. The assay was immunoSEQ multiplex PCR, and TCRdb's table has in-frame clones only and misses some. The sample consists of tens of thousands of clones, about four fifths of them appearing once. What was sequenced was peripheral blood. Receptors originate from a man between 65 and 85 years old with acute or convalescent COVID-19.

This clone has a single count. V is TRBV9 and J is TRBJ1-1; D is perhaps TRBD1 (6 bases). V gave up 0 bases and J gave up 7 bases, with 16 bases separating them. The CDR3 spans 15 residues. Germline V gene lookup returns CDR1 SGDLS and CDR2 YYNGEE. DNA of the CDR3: TGTGCCAGCAGCGTAGCGGTAGGGGGGGTTGGTGAAGCTTTCTTT. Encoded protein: CASSVAVGGVGEAFF.

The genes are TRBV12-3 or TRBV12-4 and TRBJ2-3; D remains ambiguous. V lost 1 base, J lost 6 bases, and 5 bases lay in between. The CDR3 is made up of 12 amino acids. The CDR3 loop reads CASSLVRDTQYF. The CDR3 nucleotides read TGTGCCAGCAGTTTAGTCCGGGATACGCAGTATTTT.